This passage covers 22 T cell receptor beta chains from one sample sequenced in a study of T cell repertoires in cytomegalovirus infection. What these receptors recognize is not known. Using its own MiXCR run on the reads, TCRdb lists one record per CDR3 protein. The table shows hundreds of thousands of distinct CDR3 sequences, with around 31% occurring only once. Material: cultured PBMCs, obtained from culture after CMV antigen stimulation. These TCRs come from a human donor in good health (CMV status not recorded). Some clones in this sample may be carry-over from other donors' samples.

The chain joins TRBV5-5 to TRBJ2-3, with 9 nucleotides matching TRBD1. V shed 4 bases and J 2 bases; nucleotides not matched to a gene: 11. Germline values: CDR1 SGHKS, CDR2 YYEKEE (reference sequence). The CDR3 spans 17 residues. CDR3 protein: CASSGQGRVSPTDTQYF. Written as DNA, the CDR3 is TGTGCCAGCAGCGGACAGGGGAGGGTTTCCCCCACAGATACGCAGTATTTT. The variable domain in full, with the rest retrieved from reference TRBV5-5 and TRBJ2-3, is DAGVTQSPTHLIKTRGQQVTLRCSPISGHKSVSWYQQVLGQGPQFIFQYYEKEERGRGNFPDRFSARQFPNYSSELNVNALLLGDSALYLCASSGQGRVSPTDTQYFGPGTRLTVL.

This clonotype was seen a handful of times. J is TRBJ1-1 and V is TRBV7-6; weak D call: TRBD1 (6 bases). This CDR3 has 13 residues. Deletions cut 2 bases from V and 7 bases from J, with 11 bases between. Germline CDR1 is SGHVS and CDR2 is FNYEAQ. The CDR3 protein is CASSLKGGYEAFF. The CDR3 coding sequence is TGTGCCAGCAGCTTAAAGGGGGGGTATGAAGCTTTCTTT.

This clonotype was detected many times. CDR3 in DNA: TGTGCCAGCAGCTTAGCTGACCTAGCCACCCAGTACTTC. Translated, it gives CASSLADLATQYF. This sequence joins TRBV7-2 and TRBJ2-5; perhaps TRBD2 as D (5 bases). The V end was cut by 0 bases, the J end by 8 bases, with 10 bases between. This CDR3 is 13 amino acids long. In germline, CDR1 is SGHTA, CDR2 FQGNSA.

V is TRBV18 and J is TRBJ2-1; 11 nucleotides match TRBD1. The CDR3 is 15 residues long. The germline gives CDR1 KGHSH, CDR2 LQKENI. V shed 3 bases, J shed 12 bases, and the junction held 10 bases outside the gene matches. The CDR3 nucleotides read TGTGCCAGCTCACCCGGGACAGGGGGACCGATATGGCAGTTCTTC. It specifies CASSPGTGGPIWQFF.

This clonotype was seen ten or more times. The CDR3 is CATSDGTSGYEQYF. CDR3 sequence (DNA): TGTGCCACCAGTGATGGGACTAGCGGCTACGAGCAGTACTTC. The chain joins TRBV24-1 to TRBJ2-7; 11 bases line up with TRBD2. The junction had 0 bases not matched to a gene; V was cut back by 3 bases and J by 3 bases. From germline, CDR1 is KGHDR and CDR2 SFDVKD. The CDR3 runs to 14 residues.

This chain connects TRBV6-6 to TRBJ1-1; 8 nucleotides align to TRBD1. Germline V gene sequence: CDR1 MNHNY, CDR2 SVGAGI (reference sequence). The CDR3 length is 17 residues. Germline trimming cut 6 bases from V and 0 bases from J; bases unmatched to any gene: 12. The CDR3 sequence is CASRIRDRSLMNTEAFF. The CDR3 DNA follows: TGTGCCAGCAGAATCCGGGACAGGTCCTTAATGAACACTGAAGCTTTCTTT.

The chain couples TRBV6-1 to TRBJ2-7; tentatively, D is TRBD1 or TRBD2 (5 bases each). The CDR3 is 15 amino acids. The V end was cut by 1 base, the J end by 0 bases, with 10 bases between. Germline V lookup: CDR1 MNHNS, CDR2 SASEGT. Here the CDR3 reads CASSEGWGSSYEQYF. CDR3 coding DNA: TGTGCCAGCAGTGAAGGTTGGGGGAGCTCCTACGAGCAGTACTTC.

The chain couples TRBV3-1 to TRBJ1-1; the match to TRBD1 covers 8 bases. CDR3 size: 10 residues. The germline gives CDR1 LGHDT, CDR2 YNNKEL (reference sequence). V was pared by 10 bases and J by 8 bases, with 3 bases of the junction left unmatched. In DNA form, the CDR3 reads TGTGCCATAGGACAGGGAGAAGCTTTCTTT. Encoded protein: CAIGQGEAFF.

Only a few counts were recorded for this clonotype. The chain combines TRBV6-1 with TRBJ1-4; D is possibly TRBD1 (6 bases). This CDR3 is 16 amino acids long. The V gene lost 2 bases and the J gene lost 7 bases, with 17 bases spanning the gap. Germline V lookup: CDR1 MNHNS, CDR2 SASEGT. CDR3 region: CASSEYIGGRGEKLFF. As DNA, the CDR3 is TGTGCCAGCAGTGAATATATAGGGGGGCGCGGTGAAAAACTGTTTTTT.

This clonotype was seen only once. The rearrangement uses TRBV18 and TRBJ2-3; no firm D call. The V and J ends lost 3 bases and 5 bases respectively, with 9 bases between them. CDR3 length equals 13 residues. Germline V gene lookup returns CDR1 KGHSH and CDR2 LQKENI. The DNA of the CDR3 is TGTGCCAGCTCACCTTCGGCTGTAGATACGCAGTATTTT. Residues: CASSPSAVDTQYF.

This clonotype was found a few times. The rearrangement joins TRBV2 to TRBJ1-1; D might be TRBD1 (6 bases). The CDR3 is 13 residues long. V lost 8 bases and J lost 10, with 20 bases in between. CDR1 is SNHLY and CDR2 is FYNNEI in the germline V gene. The CDR3 sequence is CASCLKGGVAAFF. The CDR3 DNA reads as TGTGCCAGCTGCCTAAAGGGGGGGGTAGCAGCTTTCTTT.

This clonotype was counted only a few times. This rearrangement joins TRBV12-3 or TRBV12-4 to TRBJ2-5; a weak D match, TRBD2 (6 bases). V was cut by 5 bases and J by 5 bases, with 18 bases left in between. This CDR3 contains 15 residues. The CDR3 coding sequence is TGTGCCAGCAGTGCCCTTGCGGGACGGGAGGAGACCCAGTACTTC. This translates into CASSALAGREETQYF.

V gene TRBV7-3 combines with J gene TRBJ2-5; 9 bases agree with TRBD2. This CDR3 is 15 amino acids long. CDR1 is SGHTA, CDR2 FQGTGA, per germline. The trim removed 2 bases at V and 3 bases at J, leaving 4 bases unmatched. DNA of the CDR3: TGTGCCAGCAGCTTACCTGGCGGGAGGGAAGAGACCCAGTACTTC. It encodes CASSLPGGREETQYF.

In this sample, this clonotype turned up a few times. This chain links TRBV28 with TRBJ2-7; possible D gene TRBD2, 7 bases. V lost 6 bases, J lost 4 bases, and 22 bases lay in between. The CDR3 sequence is 16 residues long. Germline CDR1 reads MDHEN; CDR2 reads SYDVKM. CDR3 in amino acids: CASSQTYPGGVYEQYF. As DNA, the CDR3 is TGTGCCAGCAGCCAAACTTACCCGGGGGGCGTGTACGAGCAGTACTTC.

This clonotype was recorded a few times. The chain joins TRBV28 to TRBJ2-7, with D hard to call. The V end was cut by 6 bases, the J end by 4 bases, with 16 bases between. The CDR3 covers 14 residues. Germline V gives CDR1 MDHEN, CDR2 SYDVKM. CDR3 in DNA: TGTGCCAGCAGCCCTTTCTCGGGCCCGTACGAGCAGTACTTC. It translates to CASSPFSGPYEQYF.

This chain joins TRBV7-8 and TRBJ2-1, with D possibly TRBD1 on 7 matching bases. This CDR3 contains 15 residues. Trimming removed 3 bases from V and 15 bases from J, with 24 bases in between. CDR1 SGHVS and CDR2 FQNEAQ come from the germline V gene. CDR3: CASSFRGAGIRYRFF. The DNA of the CDR3 is TGTGCCAGCAGCTTCAGGGGGGCGGGAATCCGATATCGGTTCTTC.

The chain has TRBV7-9 and TRBJ1-1; a weak D match, TRBD1 (5 bases). This CDR3 comprises 14 residues. In germline, CDR1 is SEHNR, CDR2 FQNEAQ (reference sequence). V lost 7 bases, J lost 1 base, and 13 bases lay in between. The chain's CDR3 is CASTVVTGNTEAFF. DNA of the CDR3: TGTGCCAGCACCGTAGTAACAGGGAACACTGAAGCTTTCTTT.

The chain's CDR3 is CASSEGEGYSNQPQHF. In nucleotides, the CDR3 is TGTGCCAGCAGTGAAGGTGAGGGTTATAGCAATCAGCCCCAGCATTTT. The chain is built from TRBV2 and TRBJ1-5; D is uncertain. The V end lost 1 base, the J end lost 0 bases, and 10 bases lay between the germline ends. Germline V CDR1 and CDR2: SNHLY, FYNNEI. The CDR3 runs 16 residues.

The chain has TRBV5-4 and TRBJ2-7, with D hard to call. The CDR3 runs 16 residues. From germline, CDR1 is SGHNT and CDR2 YYREEE (reference sequence). V was cut by 2 bases and J by 0 bases, with 15 bases left in between. This CDR3 is CASSLLGAALSYEQYF. The CDR3 DNA sequence: TGTGCCAGCAGCTTACTCGGCGCGGCCCTCTCCTACGAGCAGTACTTC.

This clonotype has at least ten counts. The chain uses TRBV7-2 and TRBJ2-7; no clear D. Trimming pared 2 bases from V and 3 bases from J, leaving 11 bases between. This CDR3 comprises 14 residues. CDR1 and CDR2 (germline): SGHTA, FQGNSA. The CDR3 sequence: CASSLQAGLYEQYF. The CDR3 DNA reads as TGTGCCAGCAGCTTACAGGCCGGGCTCTACGAGCAGTACTTC. Based on the CDR3 plus reference TRBV7-2 and TRBJ2-7, the full variable domain is GAGVSQSPSNKVTEKGKDVELRCDPISGHTALYWYRQSLGQGLEFLIYFQGNSAPDKSGLPSDRFSAERTGGSVSTLTIQRTQQEDSAVYLCASSLQAGLYEQYFGPGTRLTVT.

This clonotype was observed a handful of times. CDR3 nucleotide sequence: TGTGCCAGCAGCTCGAGGACAGGACTCTACGAGCAGTACTTC. This codes for CASSSRTGLYEQYF. The chain recombines TRBV7-9 with TRBJ2-7; 7 bases align to TRBD1. CDR1 and CDR2 (germline): SEHNR, FQNEAQ (reference sequence). Losses at the gene ends were 4 bases for V and 3 bases for J; bases not matched to a gene: 6. The CDR3 loop spans 14 amino acids.

This sequence joins TRBV12-3 or TRBV12-4 and TRBJ2-7; TRBD2 matches at 7 bases. The CDR3 loop spans 14 amino acids. V shed 3 bases, J shed 2 bases, and the junction held 4 bases outside the gene matches. The CDR3 reads CASSFYGGTYEQYF. DNA for the CDR3: TGTGCCAGCAGTTTTTACGGGGGGACCTACGAGCAGTACTTC.